These 6 T cell receptor beta chains were sequenced from one sample in a study of blood T cell repertoires in COVID-19. Sequenced by immunoSEQ multiplex PCR; TCRdb stores in-frame clones only, minus some. The table shows about 150,000 clones, with 90% to 95% occurring only once. The sample comprised peripheral blood. Source of these receptors: a man over 45 with acute or convalescent COVID-19.

This sequence joins TRBV5-1 and TRBJ2-1; 10 bases line up with TRBD2. The germline V gene encodes CDR1 SGHRS and CDR2 YFSETQ. Trimming cost V 7 bases and J 3 bases; bases outside gene matches: 4. The CDR3 is made up of 14 amino acids. CDR3 DNA sequence: TGCGCCAGCGGCACTAGCGGGGTCTACAATGAGCAGTTCTTC. This sequence encodes CASGTSGVYNEQFF.

This chain uses TRBV10-3 with TRBJ1-6; 8 bases align to TRBD1. The CDR3 runs 14 residues. Germline V lookup: CDR1 ENHRY, CDR2 SYGVKD. With V trimmed by 6 bases and J by 5 bases, 3 bases remained unmatched. CDR3 in amino acids: CAIRGTGNNSPLHF. The CDR3 DNA sequence: TGTGCCATCAGGGGGACAGGAAATAATTCACCCCTCCACTTT.

The chain combines TRBV7-9 with TRBJ2-2, with 7 bases fitting TRBD2. This CDR3 spans 17 amino acids. The J segment lost 1 base and the V segment lost 4 bases, leaving 9 bases of the junction unmatched. Germline V gives CDR1 SEHNR, CDR2 FQNEAQ (reference sequence). For the CDR3, the DNA is TGTGCCAGCAGCTCGGGACTAAGCGGAGAGAACACCGGGGAGCTGTTTTTT. Protein product: CASSSGLSGENTGELFF.

The V and J genes are TRBV4-1 and TRBJ2-5, with D hard to call. Looked up from germline, CDR1 is MGHRA and CDR2 is YSYEKL. The CDR3 spans 14 residues. Trimming took off 4 bases at V and 1 base at J, with 10 bases between the two ends. CDR3 region: CASSLSAVQETQYF. For the CDR3, the DNA is TGCGCCAGCAGCCTAAGCGCAGTCCAAGAGACCCAGTACTTC.

The chain uses TRBV7-9 and TRBJ1-1; tentative D call: TRBD1 (6 bases). V dropped 0 bases and J dropped 3 bases, with 14 bases sitting between them. From germline, CDR1 is SEHNR and CDR2 FQNEAQ (reference sequence). The CDR3 extends over 16 amino acids. CDR3 bases: TGTGCCAGCAGCTTAGCCGAGGGGGGGCCTCACACTGAAGCTTTCTTT. It encodes CASSLAEGGPHTEAFF.

V usage is TRBV28 and J usage is TRBJ2-7; possible D gene TRBD2, 6 bases. Trimming removed 6 bases from V and 0 bases from J, with 15 bases in between. Germline V gene sequence: CDR1 MDHEN, CDR2 SYDVKM. The CDR3 is 15 amino acids. The CDR3, as DNA: TGTGCCAGCAGGGGAGGAATCGGGAGCTCCTACGAGCAGTACTTC. Translation gives CASRGGIGSSYEQYF.